This is a list of T cell receptor beta chains from one sample in a study of shared clonotypes between healthy human individuals. Profiled with immunoSEQ multiplex PCR; TCRdb holds only in-frame clones, not every one. The sample has around 2.3 million clones; approximately 96% are singletons. The specimen sequenced was naive CD4+ T cells sorted from blood. The receptors originated from a man aged 18 to 29 in good health. Each CDR3 is given with its conserved first and last residue. D genes are given only for firm matches. Clone size appears in some rows only: once, few, many, or a class for an expanded clone.

>13|TRBV2|TRBJ1-1|.|.
CANSGDRNTEAFF
TGTGCCAACTCAGGAGACCGTAACACTGAAGCTTTCTTT
>15|TRBV27|TRBJ2-5|.|TRBD1
CASSLFRTGAETQYF
TGTGCCAGCAGTTTATTCAGGACAGGGGCAGAGACCCAGTACTTC
>15|TRBV6-1|TRBJ1-1|.|TRBD1
CASRTLGQGGTEAFF
TGTGCCAGCAGAACTCTCGGACAGGGAGGTACTGAAGCTTTCTTT
>13|TRBV2|TRBJ2-5|.|.
CASIRTYGETQYF
TGTGCCAGCATTAGGACATACGGGGAGACCCAGTACTTC
>12|TRBV5-4|TRBJ2-3|.|.
CASGPSTDTQYF
TGTGCCAGCGGGCCTAGCACAGATACGCAGTATTTT
>17|TRBV27|TRBJ2-1|.|TRBD1
CASGTGQGYPRYNEQFF
TGTGCCAGCGGAACGGGACAGGGTTACCCGCGCTACAATGAGCAGTTCTTC
>13|TRBV27|TRBJ2-7|.|.
CASSHREVSEQYF
TGTGCCAGCAGCCATCGAGAGGTGTCCGAGCAGTACTTC
>17|TRBV4-3|TRBJ2-2|.|TRBD2
CASSQETSGSYSGELFF
TGCGCCAGCAGCCAAGAGACTAGCGGGAGTTATTCCGGGGAGCTGTTTTTT
>15|TRBV10-3|TRBJ2-3|.|TRBD2
CAISPTSGGGDTQYF
TGTGCCATCAGCCCGACTAGCGGCGGTGGAGATACGCAGTATTTT
>15|TRBV2|TRBJ1-2|.|.
CASSEIKGTNYGYTF
TGTGCCAGCAGTGAAATTAAGGGAACGAACTATGGCTACACCTTC
>16|TRBV2|TRBJ2-1|.|.
CASSVLPQRSYNEQFF
TGTGCCAGCAGTGTCCTTCCCCAACGGTCCTACAATGAGCAGTTCTTC
>13|TRBV19|TRBJ1-1|.|.
CASSIAGGAEAFF
TGTGCCAGTAGTATCGCCGGAGGTGCTGAAGCTTTCTTT
>12|TRBV7-9|TRBJ1-3|once|.
CASSLPGNTIYF
TGTGCCAGCAGCCTCCCGGGCAACACCATATATTTT
>13|TRBV11-2|TRBJ2-7|.|.
CASSPSQPYEQYF
TGTGCCAGCAGCCCATCCCAGCCCTACGAGCAGTACTTC
>12|TRBV11-2|TRBJ2-7|.|.
CASSSAYYEQYF
TGTGCCAGCAGCTCAGCCTACTACGAGCAGTACTTC
>15|TRBV28|TRBJ2-2|.|.
CASSFGTPNTGELFF
TGTGCCAGCAGTTTCGGGACACCGAACACCGGGGAGCTGTTTTTT
>11|TRBV2|TRBJ1-2|once|.
CASSEGGGYTF
TGTGCCAGCAGCGAGGGGGGTGGCTACACCTTC
>18|TRBV4-2|TRBJ2-3|.|TRBD2
CASSQTPGLAGRTDTQYF
TGTGCCAGCAGCCAAACCCCGGGACTAGCGGGGCGCACAGATACGCAGTATTTT
>15|TRBV7-2|TRBJ1-1|.|TRBD1
CASSLKGAVNTEAFF
TGTGCCAGCAGCTTAAAGGGGGCGGTGAACACTGAAGCTTTCTTT
>16|TRBV4-1|TRBJ1-4|.|.
CASSQDRGVVSEKLFF
TGCGCCAGCAGCCAAGATCGGGGGGTAGTGTCTGAAAAACTGTTTTTT
>12|TRBV30|TRBJ1-4|.|.
CAWTPRGEKLFF
TGTGCCTGGACCCCCCGAGGCGAAAAACTGTTTTTT
>15|TRBV6-1|TRBJ1-1|.|.
CASSGKKTAAFEAFF
TGTGCCAGCAGTGGCAAGAAGACAGCCGCGTTTGAAGCTTTCTTT
>15|TRBV7-8|TRBJ2-7|.|.
CASSLEPGSSYEQYF
TGTGCCAGCAGCTTAGAACCAGGGAGCTCCTACGAGCAGTACTTC
>11|TRBV29-1|TRBJ1-1|.|.
CSVAVNTEAFF
TGCAGCGTTGCCGTGAACACTGAAGCTTTCTTT
>14|TRBV28|TRBJ1-5|.|.
CASSRDPRNQPQHF
TGTGCCAGCAGCCGGGACCCCCGGAATCAGCCCCAGCATTTT
>15|TRBV29-1|TRBJ2-2|.|TRBD2
CSVTLAGGNTGELFF
TGCAGCGTTACTTTAGCGGGAGGGAACACCGGGGAGCTGTTTTTT
>13|TRBV7-9|TRBJ2-7|.|TRBD2
CASSHPGRGEQYF
TGTGCCAGCAGCCACCCCGGGCGGGGGGAGCAGTACTTC
>15|TRBV5-1|TRBJ1-3|.|TRBD1
CASSNNGQGAHTIYF
TGCGCCAGCAGCAACAACGGACAGGGAGCGCACACCATATATTTT
>13|TRBV5-4|TRBJ2-7|.|TRBD1
CASSAQGPHEQYF
TGTGCCAGCAGCGCACAGGGGCCCCACGAGCAGTACTTC
>14|TRBV30|TRBJ2-2|.|.
CAWSLSGMAGELFF
TGTGCCTGGAGTTTGAGCGGAATGGCCGGGGAGCTGTTTTTT
>15|TRBV5-1|TRBJ1-4|.|.
CASSQGDIDNEKLFF
TGCGCCAGCAGCCAAGGGGACATCGATAATGAAAAACTGTTTTTT
>14|TRBV6-1|TRBJ1-6|once|.
CASSESPYNSPLHF
TGTGCCAGCAGTGAAAGCCCCTATAATTCACCCCTCCACTTT
>13|TRBV5-6|TRBJ1-2|.|.
CASSWAMTDGYTF
TGTGCCAGCAGCTGGGCTATGACGGACGGCTACACCTTC
>19|TRBV4-1|TRBJ2-2|.|.
CASSQGPFGTGALTGELFF
TGCGCCAGCAGCCAAGGGCCGTTTGGTACGGGAGCTCTGACCGGGGAGCTGTTTTTT
>15|TRBV27|TRBJ2-7|.|.
CASSIAWEASYEQYF
TGTGCCAGCAGTATCGCGTGGGAGGCCTCCTACGAGCAGTACTTC
>15|TRBV6-5|TRBJ2-1|.|.
CASSYPGPSYNEQFF
TGTGCCAGCAGTTATCCGGGCCCTTCCTACAATGAGCAGTTCTTC
>13|TRBV2|TRBJ2-1|.|.
CASSERRDNEQFF
TGTGCCAGCAGTGAACGGCGGGACAATGAGCAGTTCTTC
>12|TRBV30|TRBJ1-1|.|.
CAWAAGGTEAFF
TGTGCCTGGGCTGCAGGTGGCACTGAAGCTTTCTTT
>14|TRBV5-6|TRBJ2-7|once|.
CASSPDRRSYEQYF
TGTGCCAGCAGCCCGGACCGCCGCTCCTACGAGCAGTACTTC
>15|TRBV30|TRBJ1-4|.|TRBD1
CAWSQGGPADEKLFF
TGTGCCTGGAGTCAAGGGGGCCCGGCAGATGAAAAACTGTTTTTT
>16|TRBV6-6|TRBJ2-1|.|TRBD2
CASSFGTSGRYNEQFF
TGTGCCAGCAGTTTCGGGACTAGCGGGAGGTACAATGAGCAGTTCTTC
>11|TRBV6-5|TRBJ2-7|.|.
CASSYGRGQYF
TGTGCCAGCAGTTACGGACGGGGGCAGTACTTC
>17|TRBV18|TRBJ1-1|.|.
CASSPMDSSGTNTEAFF
TGTGCCAGCTCACCAATGGACTCCTCGGGGACGAACACTGAAGCTTTCTTT
>15|TRBV11-2|TRBJ1-1|.|TRBD1
CASSLDRAGGTEAFF
TGTGCCAGCAGCTTAGATCGGGCAGGGGGCACTGAAGCTTTCTTT
>14|TRBV9|TRBJ2-2|.|.
CASQGGANTGELFF
TGTGCCAGCCAAGGGGGGGCGAACACCGGGGAGCTGTTTTTT
>16|TRBV6-5|TRBJ2-7|.|.
CASSYSGEMSFYEQYF
TGTGCCAGCAGTTACTCAGGGGAGATGAGTTTCTACGAGCAGTACTTC
>17|TRBV5-1|TRBJ2-1|once|TRBD1
CASSSSTDRGPYNEQFF
TGCGCCAGCAGCTCTAGTACGGACAGGGGGCCCTACAATGAGCAGTTCTTC
>17|TRBV5-1|TRBJ2-1|.|TRBD2
CASSLGPSRGGNNEQFF
TGCGCCAGCAGCTTGGGACCCTCGCGGGGGGGCAACAATGAGCAGTTCTTC
>16|TRBV6-5|TRBJ2-7|.|TRBD2
CASSYFRTSGTYEQYF
TGTGCCAGCAGTTACTTCCGGACTAGCGGAACCTACGAGCAGTACTTC
>14|TRBV6-1|TRBJ1-1|once|.
CASSEAVRDTEAFF
TGTGCCAGCAGTGAAGCGGTCAGAGACACTGAAGCTTTCTTT
>15|TRBV27|TRBJ1-5|.|.
CASSLGITGNQPQHF
TGTGCCAGCAGTTTAGGGATAACAGGGAACCAGCCCCAGCATTTT
>17|TRBV19|TRBJ1-6|.|TRBD1
CASSTRQGALVSSPLHF
TGTGCCAGTAGTACCCGACAGGGGGCTCTCGTAAGTTCACCCCTCCACTTT
>14|TRBV27|TRBJ2-7|once|.
CASSLFEGGLEQYF
TGTGCCAGCAGTTTATTCGAGGGGGGATTGGAGCAGTACTTC
>12|TRBV27|TRBJ1-1|.|.
CASSSPGIEAFF
TGTGCCAGCAGTAGCCCCGGGATTGAAGCTTTCTTT
>18|TRBV4-2|TRBJ1-4|.|.
CASSQVRQGLSTNEKLFF
TGTGCCAGCAGCCAAGTTCGCCAGGGACTATCAACTAATGAAAAACTGTTTTTT
>13|TRBV5-6|TRBJ2-3|.|.
CASSLGSTDTQYF
TGTGCCAGCAGTTTGGGGTCCACAGATACGCAGTATTTT
>15|TRBV18|TRBJ2-5|.|.
CASSPAGTVQETQYF
TGTGCCAGCTCACCAGCCGGGACCGTACAAGAGACCCAGTACTTC